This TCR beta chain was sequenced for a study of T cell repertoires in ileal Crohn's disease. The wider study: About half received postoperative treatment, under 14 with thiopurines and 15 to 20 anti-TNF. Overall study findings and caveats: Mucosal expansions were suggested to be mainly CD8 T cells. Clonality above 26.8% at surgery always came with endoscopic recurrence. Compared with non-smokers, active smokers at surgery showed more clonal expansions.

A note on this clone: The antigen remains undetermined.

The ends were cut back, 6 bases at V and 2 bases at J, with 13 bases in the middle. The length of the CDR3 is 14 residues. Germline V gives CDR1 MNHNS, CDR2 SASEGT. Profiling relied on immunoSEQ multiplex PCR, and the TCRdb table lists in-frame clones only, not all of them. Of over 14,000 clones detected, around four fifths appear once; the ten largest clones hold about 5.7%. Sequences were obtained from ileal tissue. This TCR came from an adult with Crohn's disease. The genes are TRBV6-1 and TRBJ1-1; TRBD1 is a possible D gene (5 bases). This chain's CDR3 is CASSHRTSNTEAFF. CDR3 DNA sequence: TGTGCCAGCAGCCACCGGACATCCAACACTGAAGCTTTCTTT.